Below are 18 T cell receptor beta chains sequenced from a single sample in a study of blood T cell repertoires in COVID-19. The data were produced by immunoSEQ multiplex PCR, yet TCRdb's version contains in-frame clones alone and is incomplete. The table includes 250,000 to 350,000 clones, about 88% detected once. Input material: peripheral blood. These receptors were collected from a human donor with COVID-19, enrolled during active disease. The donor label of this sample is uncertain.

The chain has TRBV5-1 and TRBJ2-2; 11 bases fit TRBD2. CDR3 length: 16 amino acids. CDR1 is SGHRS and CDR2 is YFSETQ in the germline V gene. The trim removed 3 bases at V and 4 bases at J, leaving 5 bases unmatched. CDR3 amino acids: CASSWRLAGSTGELFF. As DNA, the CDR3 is TGCGCCAGCAGCTGGAGACTAGCGGGAAGCACCGGGGAGCTGTTTTTT.

CDR3 coding DNA: TGTGCCAGCAGTCGACTAGCGGGAGAATATTACGAGCAGTACTTC. It yields the protein CASSRLAGEYYEQYF. The rearrangement uses TRBV27 and TRBJ2-7; 12 bases agree with TRBD2. From germline, CDR1 is MNHEY and CDR2 SMNVEV (reference sequence). The CDR3 consists of 15 residues. V shed 5 bases, J shed 4 bases, and the junction held 6 bases outside the gene matches.

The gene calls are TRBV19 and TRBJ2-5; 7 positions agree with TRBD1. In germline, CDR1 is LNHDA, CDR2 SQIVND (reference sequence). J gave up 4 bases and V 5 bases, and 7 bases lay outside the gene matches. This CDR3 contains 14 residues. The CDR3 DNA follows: TGTGCCAGTAGTCCCACAGGGGCCTTAGAGACCCAGTACTTC. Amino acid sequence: CASSPTGALETQYF.

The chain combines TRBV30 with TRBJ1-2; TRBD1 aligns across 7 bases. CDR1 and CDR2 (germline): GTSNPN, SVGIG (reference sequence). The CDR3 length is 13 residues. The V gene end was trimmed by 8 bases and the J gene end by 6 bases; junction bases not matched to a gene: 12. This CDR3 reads CARRDSQVDGYTF. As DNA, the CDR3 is TGTGCCCGCCGGGACAGCCAAGTAGATGGCTACACCTTC. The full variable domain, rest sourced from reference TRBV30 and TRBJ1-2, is SQTIHQWPATLVQPVGSPLSLECTVEGTSNPNLYWYRQAAGRGLQLLFYSVGIGQISSEVPQNLSASRPQDRQFILSSKKLLLSDSGFYLCARRDSQVDGYTFGSGTRLTVV.

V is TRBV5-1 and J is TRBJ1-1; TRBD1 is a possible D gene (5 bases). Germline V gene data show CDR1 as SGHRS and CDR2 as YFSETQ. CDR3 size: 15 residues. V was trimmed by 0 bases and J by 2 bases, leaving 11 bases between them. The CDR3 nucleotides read TGCGCCAGCAGCTTGGGGGCCCAGGGAAACACTGAAGCTTTCTTT. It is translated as CASSLGAQGNTEAFF.

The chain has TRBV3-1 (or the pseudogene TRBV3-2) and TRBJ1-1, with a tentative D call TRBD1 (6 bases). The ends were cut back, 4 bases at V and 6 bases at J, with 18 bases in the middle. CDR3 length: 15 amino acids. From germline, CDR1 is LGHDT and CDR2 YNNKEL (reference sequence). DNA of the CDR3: TGTGCCAGCAGCCTCGAGACAGGCGTGCACGCTGAAGCTTTCTTT. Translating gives CASSLETGVHAEAFF.

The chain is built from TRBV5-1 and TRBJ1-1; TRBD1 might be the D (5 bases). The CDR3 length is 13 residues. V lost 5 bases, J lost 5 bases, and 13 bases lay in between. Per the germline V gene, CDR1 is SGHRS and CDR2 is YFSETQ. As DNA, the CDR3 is TGCGCCAGCAGTCCGGGCAGGGTTACTGAAGCTTTCTTT. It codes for CASSPGRVTEAFF.

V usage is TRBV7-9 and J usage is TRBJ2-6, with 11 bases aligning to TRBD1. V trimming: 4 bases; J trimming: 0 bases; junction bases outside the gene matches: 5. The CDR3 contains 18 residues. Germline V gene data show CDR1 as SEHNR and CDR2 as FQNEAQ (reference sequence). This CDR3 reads CASSYWTGGVSGANVLTF. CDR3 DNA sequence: TGTGCCAGCAGCTATTGGACAGGGGGCGTCTCTGGGGCCAACGTCCTGACTTTC.

The CDR3 here is CASSAGGGYHEKLFF. In nucleotides, the CDR3 is TGCGCCAGCAGCGCTGGGGGAGGGTATCATGAAAAACTGTTTTTT. V and J are TRBV5-1 and TRBJ1-4, with TRBD1 as a possible D gene (5 bases). Trimming took off 4 bases at V and 6 bases at J, with 16 bases between the two ends. From germline, CDR1 is SGHRS and CDR2 YFSETQ. The CDR3 contains 15 residues.

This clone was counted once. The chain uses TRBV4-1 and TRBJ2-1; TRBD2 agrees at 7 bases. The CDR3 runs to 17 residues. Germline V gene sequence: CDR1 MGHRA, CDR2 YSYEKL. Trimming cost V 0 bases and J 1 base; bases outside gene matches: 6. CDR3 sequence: CASSQDPSGISYNEQFF. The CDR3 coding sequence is TGCGCCAGCAGCCAAGACCCGAGCGGGATATCCTACAATGAGCAGTTCTTC.

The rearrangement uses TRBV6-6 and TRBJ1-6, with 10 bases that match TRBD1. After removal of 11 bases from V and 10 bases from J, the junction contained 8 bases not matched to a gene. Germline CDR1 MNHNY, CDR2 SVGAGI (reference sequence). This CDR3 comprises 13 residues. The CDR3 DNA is TGTGCCCGGCAACGGGACAGGGGCTCACCCCTCCACTTT. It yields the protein CARQRDRGSPLHF.

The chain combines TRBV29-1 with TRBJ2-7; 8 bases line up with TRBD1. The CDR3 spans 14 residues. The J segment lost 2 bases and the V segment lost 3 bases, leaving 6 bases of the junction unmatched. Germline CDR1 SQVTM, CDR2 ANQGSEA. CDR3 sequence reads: CSVDGTGATYEQYF. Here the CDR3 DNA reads TGCAGCGTTGATGGGACAGGAGCTACCTACGAGCAGTACTTC.

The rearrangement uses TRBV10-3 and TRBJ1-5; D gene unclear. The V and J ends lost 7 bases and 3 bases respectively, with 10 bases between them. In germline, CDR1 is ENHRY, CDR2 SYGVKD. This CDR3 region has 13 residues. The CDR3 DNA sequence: TGTGCCATCAAGTCACGGTCCAATCAGCCCCAGCATTTT. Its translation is CAIKSRSNQPQHF.

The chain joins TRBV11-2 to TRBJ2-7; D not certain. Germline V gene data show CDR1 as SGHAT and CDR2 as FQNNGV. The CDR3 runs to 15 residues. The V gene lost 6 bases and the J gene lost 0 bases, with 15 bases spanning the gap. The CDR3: CASSELRGGSYEQYF. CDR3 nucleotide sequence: TGTGCCAGCAGTGAGCTCCGCGGTGGCTCCTACGAGCAGTACTTC.

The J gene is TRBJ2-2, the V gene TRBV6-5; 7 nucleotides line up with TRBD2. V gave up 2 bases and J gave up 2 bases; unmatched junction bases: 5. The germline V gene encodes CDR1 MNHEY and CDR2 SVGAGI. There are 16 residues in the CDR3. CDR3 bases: TGTGCCAGCAGTTACCCGGCTAGCGGTAACACCGGGGAGCTGTTTTTT. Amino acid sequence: CASSYPASGNTGELFF.

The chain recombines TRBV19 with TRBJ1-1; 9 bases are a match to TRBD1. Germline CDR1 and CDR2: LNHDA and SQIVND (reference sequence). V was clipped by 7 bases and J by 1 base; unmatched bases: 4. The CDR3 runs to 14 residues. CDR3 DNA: TGTGCCAGTAAACTGGGACAGGGGAACACTGAAGCTTTCTTT. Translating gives CASKLGQGNTEAFF.

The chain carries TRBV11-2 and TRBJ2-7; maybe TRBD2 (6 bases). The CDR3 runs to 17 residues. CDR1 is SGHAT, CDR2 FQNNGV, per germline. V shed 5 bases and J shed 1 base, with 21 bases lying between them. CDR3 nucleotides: TGTGCCAGCAGCCCCCGCCTTGGAGGGTTCGGGTCCTACGAGCAGTACTTC. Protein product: CASSPRLGGFGSYEQYF. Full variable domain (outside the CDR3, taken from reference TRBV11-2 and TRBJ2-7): EAGVAQSPRYKIIEKRQSVAFWCNPISGHATLYWYQQILGQGPKLLIQFQNNGVVDDSQLPKDRFSAERLKGVDSTLKIQPAKLEDSAVYLCASSPRLGGFGSYEQYFGPGTRLTVT.

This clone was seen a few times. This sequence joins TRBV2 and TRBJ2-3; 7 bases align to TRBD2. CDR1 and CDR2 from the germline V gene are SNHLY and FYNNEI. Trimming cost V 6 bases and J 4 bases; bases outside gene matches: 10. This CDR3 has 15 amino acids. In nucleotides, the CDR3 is TGTGCCAGCAGGGAACGGGAGGTTGAGGCAGATACGCAGTATTTT. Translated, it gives CASREREVEADTQYF.